This T cell receptor beta chain appears in the sequencing data of a study of blood T cell repertoires in COVID-19. Study as a whole: Some COVID-19 samples were acute and others convalescent; all came from the United States, Italy and Spain. The cDNA or gDNA used as material had been derived from T cells, B-cell-depleted T cells, or PBMCs.

The CDR3 sequence is 18 residues long. Trimming cost V 0 bases and J 1 base, with 17 bases left between them. Germline values: CDR1 WNHNN, CDR2 SYGVQD (reference sequence). As handled by the study authors: Amplification of reference gene primers provided the estimated nucleated cell counts. Method: immunoSEQ multiplex PCR; TCRdb's copy keeps in-frame clones and lacks some. The D gene and trimming were derived from the DNA, and the V and J assignments and clone size from that table. The sample has some 100,000 clones; about 84% are singletons. The V and J genes are TRBV10-1 and TRBJ2-3, with D perhaps TRBD2 (6 bases). This sequence originates from an elderly man with active or convalescent COVID-19. Sequencing was performed on peripheral blood. CDR3 DNA: TGCGCCAGCAGTGAGTCAATTGGGGACTCCCGGGGCACAGATACGCAGTATTTT. This translates into CASSESIGDSRGTDTQYF.